This T cell receptor beta chain was captured in a study of identical twins. Study-level results: Memory repertoires lacked the insertion deficit that abundant cord blood beta clonotypes showed. Beta out-of-frame sequences showed weaker excess twin sharing. Out-of-frame alpha sequences common to twins were enriched for low generation probability.

Comment on this clonotype: Its antigen is still unknown.

The CDR3 runs to 13 residues. V was shortened by 7 bases and J by 2 bases, with 11 bases between the two germline ends. TCRdb called the 5' RACE reads again in MiXCR, with one record for every CDR3 protein. The sample includes around 480,000 distinct CDR3 sequences, approximately 15% seen only once; the top ten take approximately 1%. This sample also belongs to another study, concerning yellow fever vaccine responses in identical twins.

The gene calls are TRBV23-1 and TRBJ2-5; no reliable D call. TRBV23-1 is known as an ORF, though its function is uncertain. The source is a woman aged 18 to 35 in good health. Sequenced input: CD4+ T cells sorted from blood. The CDR3 reads CASTLLPQETQYF. The CDR3 nucleotides read TGCGCCAGCACCCTTCTTCCTCAAGAGACCCAGTACTTC.